The 21 T cell receptor beta chains listed next were all sequenced from one sample in a study of shared clonotypes between healthy human individuals. Terminally differentiated effector memory CD45RA+ cells were left out of the naive CD8 fraction, which was CD45RO-negative and positively selected for CCR7. Profiling relied on immunoSEQ multiplex PCR, and the TCRdb table lists in-frame clones only, not all of them. The sample shows hundreds of thousands of clones, about 97% of them seen only once. The sample consisted of naive CD8+ T cells sorted from blood. The receptors shown here come from a man aged 25 to 40 in good health.

The chain carries TRBV5-1 and TRBJ2-7; a possible D gene is TRBD1 (6 bases). CDR3 length: 14 amino acids. Germline V CDR1 and CDR2: SGHRS, YFSETQ. Deletions cut 1 base from V and 2 bases from J, with 10 bases between. The CDR3, as DNA: TGCGCCAGCAGCTTGAGGACAGTTCCCTACGAGCAGTACTTC. Translated, it gives CASSLRTVPYEQYF.

V is TRBV5-1 and J is TRBJ2-7; possible D gene TRBD1, 6 bases. Germline lookup yields CDR1 SGHRS and CDR2 YFSETQ. The CDR3 extends over 14 amino acids. Trimming removed 3 bases at V and 3 bases at J, with 13 bases between. The CDR3: CASSYRQESYEQYF. For the CDR3, the DNA is TGCGCCAGCAGCTACCGACAGGAGAGCTACGAGCAGTACTTC.

The chain combines TRBV27 with TRBJ2-3, with 11 positions matching TRBD2. The V gene's germline CDR1 is MNHEY and CDR2 SMNVEV (reference sequence). This CDR3 has 15 amino acids. The V and J ends lost 7 bases and 5 bases, in that order; junction bases with no gene match: 8. CDR3 amino acids: CASKLLAGVIDTQYF. CDR3 nucleotides: TGTGCCAGCAAATTACTAGCGGGGGTAATAGATACGCAGTATTTT.

V and J are TRBV7-8 and TRBJ2-5, with 10 bases matching TRBD2. Germline V lookup: CDR1 SGHVS, CDR2 FQNEAQ. V gave up 1 base and J gave up 1 base; unmatched junction bases: 12. This CDR3 region has 19 residues. The chain's CDR3 is CASSLEGSWTSGPQETQYF. CDR3 sequence (DNA): TGTGCCAGCAGCTTAGAGGGATCCTGGACTAGCGGTCCCCAAGAGACCCAGTACTTC. Combining the CDR3 with reference TRBV7-8 and TRBJ2-5 gives the whole variable domain GAGVSQSPRYKVAKRGQDVALRCDPISGHVSLFWYQQALGQGPEFLTYFQNEAQLDKSGLPSDRFFAERPEGSVSTLKIQRTQQEDSAVYLCASSLEGSWTSGPQETQYFGPGTRLLVL.

The rearrangement joins TRBV6-5 to TRBJ1-5; TRBD1 matches at 7 bases. The length of the CDR3 is 13 residues. After removal of 6 bases from V and 3 bases from J, the junction contained 2 bases not matched to a gene. Germline values: CDR1 MNHEY, CDR2 SVGAGI. CDR3 amino acids: CASRTGTNQPQHF. The CDR3 bases are TGTGCCAGCAGGACAGGGACCAATCAGCCCCAGCATTTT.

The J gene is TRBJ2-1, the V gene TRBV7-9; tentatively, D is TRBD2 (7 bases). Germline values: CDR1 SEHNR, CDR2 FQNEAQ (reference sequence). Trimming cost V 5 bases and J 6 bases, with 17 bases left between them. This CDR3 spans 15 amino acids. CDR3: CASSPTSEGVNEQFF. The CDR3 nucleotides read TGTGCCAGCAGCCCAACTAGCGAGGGGGTCAATGAGCAGTTCTTC.

J is TRBJ2-3 and V is TRBV29-1; D assignment may be TRBD1 or TRBD2 (5 bases each). The CDR3 extends over 14 amino acids. Trimming left V 3 bases short and J 6 bases short, with 16 bases between. Per the germline V gene, CDR1 is SQVTM and CDR2 is ANQGSEA. CDR3 loop: CSVEGPRVMDTQYF. The DNA of the CDR3 is TGCAGCGTTGAGGGACCCAGGGTGATGGATACGCAGTATTTT.

The rearrangement links TRBV7-8 to TRBJ2-5, with 9 nucleotides matching TRBD1. CDR3 length: 17 amino acids. Germline V gene data show CDR1 as SGHVS and CDR2 as FQNEAQ. Germline trimming cut 3 bases from V and 4 bases from J; bases unmatched to any gene: 12. The CDR3 bases are TGTGCCAGCAGCTTCCCCGCCCCGACAGGGGGGCGAGAGACCCAGTACTTC. It is translated as CASSFPAPTGGRETQYF.

The chain has TRBV13 and TRBJ2-2; TRBD1 agrees at 7 bases. CDR1 is PRHDT, CDR2 FYEKMQ, per germline (reference sequence). The V and J ends lost 5 bases and 3 bases, in that order; junction bases with no gene match: 3. The CDR3 length is 14 residues. In nucleotides, the CDR3 is TGTGCCAGCAGCCAGGGGACAGACACCGGGGAGCTGTTTTTT. Translating it yields CASSQGTDTGELFF.

The V gene is TRBV7-2, the J gene TRBJ2-5; 7 positions agree with TRBD1. Germline CDR1 is SGHTA and CDR2 is FQGNSA. CDR3 length equals 17 residues. With V trimmed by 4 bases and J by 0 bases, 11 bases remained unmatched. This CDR3 is CASSYKNLGQYQETQYF. CDR3 sequence (DNA): TGTGCCAGCAGCTATAAAAATTTGGGACAGTACCAAGAGACCCAGTACTTC.

This rearrangement joins TRBV10-3 to TRBJ2-5; weak D call: TRBD2 (7 bases). Trimming left V 5 bases short and J 4 bases short, with 23 bases between. Germline V gene data show CDR1 as ENHRY and CDR2 as SYGVKD. The CDR3 runs 17 residues. Here the CDR3 DNA reads TGTGCCATCAGTACTAGCGCCGTTGGGGTAGGGGGAGAGACCCAGTACTTC. Its protein product is CAISTSAVGVGGETQYF.

The chain is built from TRBV27 and TRBJ1-1; D possibly corresponds to TRBD1 (5 bases). This CDR3 is built from 14 residues. The V and J ends lost 6 bases and 5 bases respectively, with 16 bases between them. Germline V lookup: CDR1 MNHEY, CDR2 SMNVEV (reference sequence). The CDR3 here is CASSSHGGGTEAFF. CDR3 DNA sequence: TGTGCCAGCAGCTCCCACGGGGGTGGAACTGAAGCTTTCTTT.

This clone occurred a few times. The rearrangement uses TRBV14 and TRBJ2-2; TRBD2 matches at 7 bases. The CDR3 runs to 15 residues. Germline loops: CDR1 SGHDN, CDR2 FVKESK. V shed 3 bases and J 1 base; nucleotides not matched to a gene: 2. The CDR3 reads CASSQTSQNTGELFF. The CDR3 DNA reads as TGTGCCAGCAGCCAGACTAGCCAGAACACCGGGGAGCTGTTTTTT.

The chain links TRBV13 to TRBJ2-7, with TRBD2 matching 7 bases. This CDR3 contains 14 residues. Germline trimming cut 3 bases from V and 4 bases from J; bases unmatched to any gene: 6. Germline-derived CDR1 and CDR2 are PRHDT and FYEKMQ (reference sequence). The CDR3 DNA is TGTGCCAGCAGCTTGGGGCGTAGCGGGTACGAGCAGTACTTC. Its protein product is CASSLGRSGYEQYF.

This clone was recorded once. The chain joins TRBV28 to TRBJ1-3, with TRBD1 identical over 7 bases. The germline V gene has CDR1 MDHEN and CDR2 SYDVKM. The junction had 8 bases not matched to a gene; V was cut back by 3 bases and J by 0 bases. The CDR3 has 17 residues. Here the CDR3 DNA reads TGTGCCAGCAGTTTGGGGGGACAGTCAATCTCTGGAAACACCATATATTTT. Translated, it gives CASSLGGQSISGNTIYF.

About this clone: Within the sample, other DNA sequences also encode this same CDR3. DNA for the CDR3: TGTGCCAGCAGCTTGTCTAGCGGGAGCTACGAGCAGTACTTC. Protein: CASSLSSGSYEQYF. This chain uses TRBV7-9 with TRBJ2-7; 10 positions match TRBD2. Looked up from germline, CDR1 is SEHNR and CDR2 is FQNEAQ (reference sequence). Unmatched junction bases numbered 2, after V lost 3 bases and J lost 3 bases. The CDR3 covers 14 residues.

The chain combines TRBV30 with TRBJ2-1; 11 bases fit TRBD1. The V gene's germline CDR1 is GTSNPN and CDR2 SVGIG (reference sequence). CDR3 length: 14 residues. With 1 base clipped from V and 7 bases from J, the junction kept 3 bases outside the gene matches. CDR3 loop: CAWSAGTGGNEQFF. The CDR3 region has the DNA TGTGCCTGGAGTGCCGGGACAGGGGGTAATGAGCAGTTCTTC.

This clone was picked up one time. The V call is TRBV30, the J call TRBJ2-5; either TRBD1 or TRBD2 may supply D (5 bases each). The germline gives CDR1 GTSNPN, CDR2 SVGIG (reference sequence). This CDR3 region has 13 residues. The ends were cut back, 5 bases at V and 1 base at J, with 11 bases in the middle. CDR3 sequence reads: CAWSGTIQETQYF. The CDR3 DNA sequence: TGTGCCTGGTCCGGGACCATCCAAGAGACCCAGTACTTC.

The gene calls are TRBV19 and TRBJ1-5, with D possibly TRBD1 on 5 matching bases. In germline, CDR1 is LNHDA, CDR2 SQIVND (reference sequence). With 3 bases removed from V and 1 base from J, the gap between germline ends came to 16 bases. This CDR3 has 17 amino acids. CDR3 loop: CASSILPRAGSNQPQHF. The DNA of the CDR3 is TGTGCCAGTAGTATCCTCCCAAGAGCAGGGAGCAATCAGCCCCAGCATTTT.

This clone came up once. This rearrangement joins TRBV29-1 to TRBJ2-2; 9 bases align to TRBD1. The CDR3 runs 15 residues. Germline loops: CDR1 SQVTM, CDR2 ANQGSEA. V shed 4 bases and J 4 bases; nucleotides not matched to a gene: 7. CDR3 DNA sequence: TGCAGCGTTGCACTGGCGACAGGGGGCACCGGGGAGCTGTTTTTT. It specifies CSVALATGGTGELFF.

The chain combines TRBV7-2 with TRBJ1-5; D may be TRBD1 (5 bases). The ends were cut back, 8 bases at V and 6 bases at J, with 17 bases in the middle. This CDR3 is built from 14 residues. Germline V gene data show CDR1 as SGHTA and CDR2 as FQGNSA. Here the CDR3 DNA reads TGTGCCAGCGGAAGCTTAACGGGGGTTCAGCCCCAGCATTTT. It is translated as CASGSLTGVQPQHF.